The 9 T cell receptor beta chains below all came from one sample that was sequenced in a study of a mutant IDH1 vaccine in newly diagnosed glioma. Time point indicated: baseline, week 1 (first vaccination visit). Treatment specified: pre-vaccination baseline after standard-of-care therapy. Only in-frame clones appear in the TCRdb table, and some are missing; sequencing was by immunoSEQ multiplex PCR. The data hold 45,000 to 65,000 clones, with about 82% observed a single time. The specimen comprised PBMCs, sampled from a glioma patient treated with radiotherapy, temozolomide or both. The receptors here all came from a man aged 18 to 30 with glioma.

The V gene is TRBV5-4, the J gene TRBJ2-7; D remains ambiguous. From germline, CDR1 is SGHNT and CDR2 YYREEE (reference sequence). The CDR3 is made up of 12 amino acids. With 7 bases removed from V and 4 bases from J, the gap between germline ends came to 12 bases. The CDR3 sequence is CASGLVGYEQYF. CDR3 coding DNA: TGTGCCAGCGGCCTGGTGGGGTACGAGCAGTACTTC.

This clone was picked up one time. This chain uses TRBV6-5 with TRBJ2-7; no clear D gene. The germline CDR1 and CDR2 sequences are MNHEY and SVGAGI. The V and J ends lost 0 bases and 2 bases respectively, with 11 bases between them. CDR3 size: 15 residues. Here the CDR3 DNA reads TGTGCCAGCAGTTACTCGGGCGACATCGCCTACGAGCAGTACTTC. It yields the protein CASSYSGDIAYEQYF.

As regards this clone: At one end the junction does not follow the germline gene, possibly because of a read error. This sample also contains other DNA sequences that code for the same CDR3. CDR3 in DNA: TGTAGCCCCCGGGGAAGGACACGCTATAGCAATCAGCCCCAGCATTTT. This codes for CSPRGRTRYSNQPQHF. The chain recombines TRBV29-1 with TRBJ1-5, with D tentatively TRBD1 (5 bases). This CDR3 has 16 amino acids. Germline-derived CDR1 and CDR2 are SQVTM and ANQGSEA.

V is TRBV29-1 and J is TRBJ1-5; TRBD1 agrees at 8 bases. The germline CDR1 and CDR2 sequences are SQVTM and ANQGSEA. This CDR3 region has 13 residues. J gave up 1 base and V 7 bases, and 3 bases lay outside the gene matches. CDR3 amino acids: CSAGQGSNQPQHF. The CDR3 DNA follows: TGCAGCGCCGGACAGGGCAGCAATCAGCCCCAGCATTTT.

V and J are TRBV5-6 and TRBJ1-6, with a possible D match to TRBD1 (5 bases). This CDR3 has 15 residues. CDR1 and CDR2 from the germline V gene are SGHDT and YYEEEE. Trimming removed 0 bases at V and 9 bases at J, with 13 bases between. CDR3 in amino acids: CASSLGGRPSSPLHF. The CDR3 DNA is TGTGCCAGCAGCTTGGGGGGCAGGCCCAGTTCACCCCTCCACTTT.

The rearrangement joins TRBV7-2 to TRBJ1-2; D not certain. Germline CDR1 SGHTA, CDR2 FQGNSA. This CDR3 contains 12 residues. V was pared by 7 bases and J by 8 bases, with 14 bases between. The chain's CDR3 is CASTHSQWGYTF. In DNA form, the CDR3 reads TGTGCCAGCACCCATTCCCAGTGGGGCTACACCTTC.

This clone has a handful of counts. This rearrangement joins TRBV20-1 to TRBJ1-1, with no clear D. The V gene's germline CDR1 is DFQATT and CDR2 SNEGSKA (reference sequence). This CDR3 has 11 residues. Deletions cut 6 bases from V and 11 bases from J, with 16 bases between. The CDR3 reads CSASMSWRAFF. The CDR3, as DNA: TGCAGTGCGTCTATGAGTTGGAGGGCTTTCTTT.

This sequence joins TRBV29-1 and TRBJ2-5; D is possibly TRBD2 (5 bases). V lost 6 bases, J lost 1 base, and 12 bases lay in between. The germline V gene has CDR1 SQVTM and CDR2 ANQGSEA. The CDR3 extends over 13 amino acids. In DNA form, the CDR3 reads TGCAGCGTCCGACTACAGATCCAAGAGACCCAGTACTTC. Encoded protein: CSVRLQIQETQYF.

The gene calls are TRBV30 and TRBJ1-1; no clear D. V gave up 6 bases and J gave up 4 bases, with 9 bases separating them. CDR1 and CDR2 from the germline V gene are GTSNPN and SVGIG (reference sequence). The CDR3 is 11 residues long. CDR3 DNA: TGTGCCTGCCCCACCGCCACTGAAGCTTTCTTT. The encoded protein is CACPTATEAFF.